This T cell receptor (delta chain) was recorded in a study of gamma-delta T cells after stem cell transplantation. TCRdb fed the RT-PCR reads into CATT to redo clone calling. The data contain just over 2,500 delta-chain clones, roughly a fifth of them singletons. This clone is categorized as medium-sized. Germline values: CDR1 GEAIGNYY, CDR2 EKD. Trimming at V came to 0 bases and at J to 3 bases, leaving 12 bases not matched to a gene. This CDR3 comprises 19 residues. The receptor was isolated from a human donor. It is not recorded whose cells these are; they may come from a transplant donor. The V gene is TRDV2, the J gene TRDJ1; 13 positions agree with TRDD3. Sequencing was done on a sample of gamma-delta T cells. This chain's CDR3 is CACDTLVLGDTLGSDKLIF. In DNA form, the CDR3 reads TGTGCCTGTGACACCCTCGTACTGGGGGATACGCTGGGGTCCGATAAACTCATCTTT.